This passage covers 32 T cell receptor beta chains from one sample sequenced in a study of patients and donors after allogeneic stem cell transplantation. TCRdb fed the RT-PCR reads into MiXCR, producing one record per CDR3 protein. The repertoire holds tens of thousands of distinct CDR3 sequences, with approximately 49% as singletons. Sequencing used blood, either unsorted or a sorted T cell fraction (not recorded which). The receptors originated from a human donor who was either an allogeneic HSCT recipient or a stem cell or donor lymphocyte infusion donor (not recorded which). It is not recorded whose cells these are; they may come from a transplant donor.

This clonotype was seen only a few times. The V call is TRBV12-3 or TRBV12-4, the J call TRBJ1-6; D is uncertain. The CDR3 covers 14 residues. V dropped 2 bases and J dropped 7 bases, with 9 bases sitting between them. Here the CDR3 reads CASSLQEGNSPLHF. The CDR3 coding sequence is TGTGCCAGCAGTTTACAGGAAGGAAATTCACCCCTCCACTTT.

This clonotype occurred a few times. The genes are TRBV7-9 and TRBJ2-3; D is possibly TRBD2 (5 bases). The CDR3 loop spans 13 amino acids. Trimming removed 5 bases at V and 4 bases at J, with 10 bases between. Germline V gene lookup returns CDR1 SEHNR and CDR2 FQNEAQ (reference sequence). The CDR3 DNA follows: TGTGCCAGCAGCCCTGTACTAGCAGATACGCAGTATTTT. Protein sequence: CASSPVLADTQYF.

V usage is TRBV12-3 or TRBV12-4 and J usage is TRBJ1-2; 7 bases line up with TRBD1. V shed 9 bases and J 4 bases; nucleotides not matched to a gene: 5. This CDR3 region has 12 residues. CDR3: CASGTASYGYTF. The CDR3 nucleotides read TGTGCCAGTGGGACAGCCTCCTATGGCTACACCTTC.

The chain carries TRBV4-3 and TRBJ1-2; unclear D gene. CDR3 size: 15 residues. Trimming took off 0 bases at V and 3 bases at J, with 11 bases between the two ends. Germline loops: CDR1 LGHNA, CDR2 YSLEER. In DNA form, the CDR3 reads TGCGCCAGCAGCCAAGATCTTACGGATTACTATGGCTACACCTTC. Its translation: CASSQDLTDYYGYTF.

The chain carries TRBV29-1 and TRBJ2-2; TRBD2 is a possible D gene (5 bases). Germline V CDR1 and CDR2: SQVTM, ANQGSEA. CDR3 length: 14 residues. V was trimmed by 3 bases and J by 1 base, leaving 9 bases between them. CDR3 nucleotides: TGCAGCGTTGATCTGGCGGGGAACACCGGGGAGCTGTTTTTT. Translating gives CSVDLAGNTGELFF.

The chain recombines TRBV12-3 or TRBV12-4 with TRBJ1-6; no clear D gene. V gave up 5 bases and J gave up 6 bases, with 14 bases separating them. This CDR3 contains 15 residues. The chain's CDR3 is CASSNREQPNSPLHF. CDR3 DNA sequence: TGTGCCAGCAGTAACCGGGAACAGCCTAATTCACCCCTCCACTTT.

The table lists this clonotype with a few counts. The chain has TRBV7-2 and TRBJ1-1, with no clear D. CDR1 is SGHTA, CDR2 FQGNSA, per germline. The CDR3 loop spans 14 amino acids. Trimming shortened V by 2 bases and J by 4 bases, and 11 bases separated the two germline ends. CDR3 coding DNA: TGTGCCAGCAGCTTAAGAGGGCAGAGCACTGAAGCTTTCTTT. The encoded protein is CASSLRGQSTEAFF.

This clonotype was found a few times. The chain employs TRBV29-1 and TRBJ1-1; D not certain. This CDR3 comprises 10 residues. Germline CDR1 is SQVTM and CDR2 is ANQGSEA. The V and J ends lost 6 bases and 4 bases respectively, with 6 bases between them. The DNA for the CDR3 is TGCAGCGTGAAAACCACTGAAGCTTTCTTT. This translates into CSVKTTEAFF.

The chain employs TRBV12-3 or TRBV12-4 and TRBJ2-3; the D is unclear. V was pared by 8 bases and J by 4 bases, with 19 bases between. The CDR3 is made up of 15 amino acids. The CDR3 sequence is CASRNNPAVPDTQYF. The CDR3 DNA is TGTGCCAGCCGTAACAACCCCGCGGTTCCAGATACGCAGTATTTT.

The chain has TRBV7-6 and TRBJ1-1; D ambiguous. Trimming shortened V by 5 bases and J by 3 bases, and 10 bases separated the two germline ends. The germline CDR1 and CDR2 sequences are SGHVS and FNYEAQ. This CDR3 spans 13 amino acids. CDR3 in amino acids: CASSSQRDTEAFF. In DNA form, the CDR3 reads TGTGCCAGCAGCAGCCAGAGGGACACTGAAGCTTTCTTT.

The chain joins TRBV9 to TRBJ1-2; D is undetermined. The length of the CDR3 is 14 residues. V was pared by 0 bases and J by 2 bases, with 8 bases between. Germline assignment: CDR1 SGDLS and CDR2 YYNGEE. The CDR3 reads CASSVASKNYGYTF. As DNA, the CDR3 is TGTGCCAGCAGCGTAGCCAGCAAGAACTATGGCTACACCTTC.

This chain joins TRBV29-1 and TRBJ1-1; no firm D call. Trimming took off 0 bases at V and 6 bases at J, with 11 bases between the two ends. CDR1 is SQVTM, CDR2 ANQGSEA, per germline. There are 13 residues in the CDR3. The CDR3: CSVEDSTVAEAFF. In DNA, the CDR3 is TGCAGCGTTGAAGACAGTACGGTCGCTGAAGCTTTCTTT. The full variable domain, completed using reference TRBV29-1 and TRBJ1-1, is SAVISQKPSRDICQRGTSLTIQCQVDSQVTMMFWYRQQPGQSLTLIATANQGSEATYESGFVIDKFPISRPNLTFSTLTVSNMSPEDSSIYLCSVEDSTVAEAFFGQGTRLTVV.

The genes are TRBV12-3 or TRBV12-4 and TRBJ1-1, with D possibly TRBD1 on 5 matching bases. CDR3 length: 13 residues. Between the trimmed V and J ends, which lost 2 bases and 7 bases, there was a span of 11 bases. The CDR3 is CASSLRGFHEAFF. CDR3 bases: TGTGCCAGCAGTTTAAGGGGATTCCATGAAGCTTTCTTT.

The V and J genes are TRBV7-9 and TRBJ2-2; D gene ambiguous. This CDR3 comprises 11 residues. Germline loops: CDR1 SEHNR, CDR2 FQNEAQ (reference sequence). Trimming pared 3 bases from V and 6 bases from J, leaving 2 bases between. CDR3 sequence: CASSLAGELFF. The CDR3 region has the DNA TGTGCCAGCAGCTTGGCCGGGGAGCTGTTTTTT.

The chain joins TRBV12-3 or TRBV12-4 to TRBJ1-3; possible D gene TRBD1, 5 bases. This CDR3 has 17 amino acids. The ends were cut back, 1 base at V and 1 base at J, with 14 bases in the middle. This CDR3 is CASSLEGWGRSGNTIYF. In nucleotides, the CDR3 is TGTGCCAGCAGTTTAGAAGGCTGGGGCCGGTCTGGAAACACCATATATTTT.

This chain joins TRBV14 and TRBJ1-6; possibly TRBD1 for D (6 bases). Trimming cost V 0 bases and J 14 bases, with 14 bases left between them. Germline V gene data show CDR1 as SGHDN and CDR2 as FVKESK. This CDR3 spans 14 amino acids. The CDR3 loop reads CASSQDRGFGSLHF. In nucleotides, the CDR3 is TGTGCCAGCAGCCAAGATAGGGGGTTCGGATCCCTCCACTTT.

CDR3 region: CASSLEGTTSHPQHF. The CDR3 DNA sequence: TGCGCCAGCAGCTTGGAAGGGACTACAAGTCACCCCCAGCATTTT. V usage is TRBV5-1 and J usage is TRBJ1-5, with D tentatively TRBD1 (5 bases). The CDR3 length is 15 residues. Germline V gene sequence: CDR1 SGHRS, CDR2 YFSETQ. Trimming shortened V by 0 bases and J by 10 bases, and 17 bases separated the two germline ends.

The CDR3 sequence is CASSLEQSRHYGYTF. CDR3 bases: TGTGCCAGCAGCTTAGAACAGTCCCGTCACTATGGCTACACCTTC. V gene TRBV7-9 combines with J gene TRBJ1-2; D unresolved. V was shortened by 1 base and J by 3 bases, with 12 bases between the two germline ends. From germline, CDR1 is SEHNR and CDR2 FQNEAQ (reference sequence). The CDR3 is 15 amino acids.

The chain uses TRBV4-3 and TRBJ2-3; no clear D gene. V was cut by 3 bases and J by 2 bases, with 6 bases left in between. This CDR3 spans 13 amino acids. Germline assignment: CDR1 LGHNA and CDR2 YSLEER. CDR3 sequence: CASSHGFTDTQYF. DNA for the CDR3: TGCGCCAGCAGCCACGGGTTCACAGATACGCAGTATTTT.

The chain links TRBV6-2 or TRBV6-3 to TRBJ2-3; D perhaps matches TRBD2 (6 bases). CDR3 length: 15 residues. The germline V gene encodes CDR1 MNHEY and CDR2 SVGEGT. Trimming took 2 bases from V and 7 from J, leaving 16 bases between them. The CDR3 is CASSYGGGIINTQYF. The DNA for the CDR3 is TGTGCCAGCAGTTACGGCGGCGGGATTATTAATACGCAGTATTTT.

The rearrangement uses TRBV4-2 and TRBJ1-5, with D maybe TRBD1 (5 bases). The V end was cut by 1 base, the J end by 6 bases, with 16 bases between. This CDR3 contains 16 residues. In germline, CDR1 is LGHNA, CDR2 YNFKEQ. The CDR3 coding sequence is TGTGCCAGCAGCCAAGCTCTCCAGGGCGGGATTCAGCCCCAGCATTTT. Translation: CASSQALQGGIQPQHF.

The table lists this clonotype with a few counts. V gene TRBV15 combines with J gene TRBJ1-5; D remains unclear. There are 14 residues in the CDR3. The V end lost 1 base, the J end lost 2 bases, and 6 bases lay between the germline ends. Per germline, CDR1 LNHNV and CDR2 YYDKDF (reference sequence). The CDR3 nucleotides read TGTGCCACCAGCAGAGTGGGTGGCAATCAGCCCCAGCATTTT. Encoded protein: CATSRVGGNQPQHF.

The V and J genes are TRBV5-1 and TRBJ1-1; TRBD1 is a possible D gene (5 bases). Trimming left V 0 bases short and J 3 bases short, with 12 bases between. CDR1 and CDR2 (germline): SGHRS, YFSETQ. The CDR3 loop spans 15 amino acids. CDR3 region: CASSLDGLGDTEAFF. CDR3 coding DNA: TGCGCCAGCAGCTTGGACGGACTAGGGGACACTGAAGCTTTCTTT.

This clonotype has at least ten counts. The V call is TRBV4-3, the J call TRBJ1-5; D uncertain. CDR1 and CDR2 (germline): LGHNA, YSLEER. This CDR3 region has 15 residues. Deletions cut 0 bases from V and 0 bases from J, with 6 bases between. The CDR3 nucleotides read TGCGCCAGCAGCCAAGATTCTTATAGCAATCAGCCCCAGCATTTT. Translated: CASSQDSYSNQPQHF.

This clonotype turned up a few times. The chain recombines TRBV20-1 with TRBJ1-1, with a possible D match to TRBD1 (5 bases). Germline V lookup: CDR1 DFQATT, CDR2 SNEGSKA (reference sequence). The CDR3 is 13 residues long. Trimming took 3 bases from V and 3 from J, leaving 11 bases between them. The CDR3 DNA sequence: TGCAGTGCTAGGAAGGGGAGGGACACTGAAGCTTTCTTT. Amino acids: CSARKGRDTEAFF.

This clonotype was detected only a few times. This sequence joins TRBV7-9 and TRBJ1-4; no clear D. Germline V gives CDR1 SEHNR, CDR2 FQNEAQ (reference sequence). V lost 1 base, J lost 5 bases, and 17 bases lay in between. The CDR3 is 17 residues long. In nucleotides, the CDR3 is TGTGCCAGCAGCTTAGGAGACGCCACTGGGGTCAATGAAAAACTGTTTTTT. This codes for CASSLGDATGVNEKLFF.

The V gene is TRBV28, the J gene TRBJ1-2; D possibly corresponds to TRBD1 (6 bases). The ends were cut back, 4 bases at V and 3 bases at J, with 15 bases in the middle. The length of the CDR3 is 15 residues. CDR1 MDHEN and CDR2 SYDVKM come from the germline V gene. The chain's CDR3 is CASSYRDRPYYGYTF. CDR3 coding DNA: TGTGCCAGCAGTTACAGGGACCGACCATACTATGGCTACACCTTC.

The chain couples TRBV13 to TRBJ2-1; no firm D call. The CDR3 has 15 residues. CDR1 is PRHDT, CDR2 FYEKMQ, per germline (reference sequence). The V and J ends lost 0 bases and 4 bases respectively, with 10 bases between them. Written as DNA, the CDR3 is TGTGCCAGCAGCTTAGGCCAAACGGAATACAATGAGCAGTTCTTC. Its translation is CASSLGQTEYNEQFF.

The chain employs TRBV20-1 and TRBJ1-2; D call uncertain. The germline V and J ends were trimmed by 6 bases and 2 bases, with 10 bases remaining between them. Germline loops: CDR1 DFQATT, CDR2 SNEGSKA (reference sequence). The length of the CDR3 is 12 residues. CDR3 bases: TGCAGTGCCCCCAGACAAAACTATGGCTACACCTTC. Protein sequence: CSAPRQNYGYTF.

V is TRBV4-3 and J is TRBJ1-1; D gene uncertain. Trimming took 3 bases from V and 0 from J, leaving 11 bases between them. From germline, CDR1 is LGHNA and CDR2 YSLEER. This CDR3 is built from 15 residues. This chain's CDR3 is CASSQLRDMNTEAFF. CDR3 in DNA: TGCGCCAGCAGCCAGTTGCGGGATATGAACACTGAAGCTTTCTTT.

Notes on this clonotype: The junction does not match germline at one end; this may be a read error. The V and J genes are TRBV7-7 and TRBJ1-1, with 7 positions matching TRBD1. This CDR3 spans 13 amino acids. CDR1 is SSHAT and CDR2 is FNYEAQ in the germline V gene (reference sequence). As DNA, the CDR3 is TGTGCTAGCAGCTTAGACAGGGCTGGTGAAGCTTTCTTT. Its protein product is CASSLDRAGEAFF.

This sequence joins TRBV7-9 and TRBJ1-3; D gene unclear. There are 16 residues in the CDR3. Germline lookup yields CDR1 SEHNR and CDR2 FQNEAQ (reference sequence). V lost 6 bases, J lost 0 bases, and 15 bases lay in between. DNA of the CDR3: TGTGCCAGCAGGACCGATCTGGAAAGCTCTGGAAACACCATATATTTT. This sequence encodes CASRTDLESSGNTIYF. The whole variable domain, remainder taken from reference TRBV7-9 and TRBJ1-3, is DTGVSQNPRHKITKRGQNVTFRCDPISEHNRLYWYRQTLGQGPEFLTYFQNEAQLEKSRLLSDRFSAERPKGSFSTLEIQRTEQGDSAMYLCASRTDLESSGNTIYFGEGSWLTVV.